This TCR beta chain emerged from a study of T cell responses to AZD1222 COVID-19 vaccine. Broader study findings: The donor group comprised mostly white British people and more females; the analysis possibly underestimated clonal diversity.

Details on this clone: Its antigen is unidentified.

Method: immunoSEQ multiplex PCR; TCRdb's copy keeps in-frame clones and lacks some. The sample contains approximately 120,000 clones, about nine tenths of which appear only once. The CDR3 contains 15 residues. The germline V gene encodes CDR1 SEHNR and CDR2 FQNEAQ (reference sequence). Trimming cost V 5 bases and J 10 bases; bases outside gene matches: 13. The clonotype comes from an adult in good health. This chain joins TRBV7-9 and TRBJ1-4; TRBD1 matches 7 bases. The material was peripheral blood, obtained on day 0 of AZD1222 vaccination. The CDR3 DNA reads as TGTGCCAGCAGCACCCCGACAGGGACGACTGGAAAACTGTTTTTT. Translation: CASSTPTGTTGKLFF.